The 13 T cell receptor beta chains given below trace back to one sample, sequenced in a study of blood T cell repertoires in COVID-19. Libraries were prepared by immunoSEQ multiplex PCR; TCRdb keeps only in-frame clonotypes and omits some of them. The sample shows approximately 97,000 clones, 86% of them seen only once. Sequencing was performed on peripheral blood. The receptors here all came from a woman older than 75 with acute or convalescent COVID-19.

This sequence joins TRBV6-5 and TRBJ2-6, with TRBD1 as a possible D gene (5 bases). The ends were cut back, 6 bases at V and 0 bases at J, with 9 bases in the middle. CDR3 length: 15 amino acids. The germline gives CDR1 MNHEY, CDR2 SVGAGI. The CDR3 sequence is CASRTGSSGANVLTF. CDR3 coding DNA: TGTGCCAGCAGAACAGGATCCTCTGGGGCCAACGTCCTGACTTTC.

The chain is built from TRBV14 and TRBJ1-4; 9 bases agree with TRBD1. After removal of 6 bases from V and 5 bases from J, the junction contained 19 bases not matched to a gene. From germline, CDR1 is SGHDN and CDR2 FVKESK. This CDR3 region has 19 residues. CDR3 coding DNA: TGTGCCAGCAGATCTCCGGGCACAGGGGGCGAAATAAGGAATGAAAAACTGTTTTTT. This encodes CASRSPGTGGEIRNEKLFF.

This clone was picked up one time. The chain recombines TRBV5-4 with TRBJ2-1; 8 positions match TRBD1. The CDR3 loop spans 14 amino acids. The germline CDR1 and CDR2 sequences are SGHNT and YYREEE (reference sequence). Germline trimming cut 1 base from V and 7 bases from J; bases unmatched to any gene: 4. CDR3 nucleotide sequence: TGTGCCAGCAGCTTGCAGGGGGCGGGTAATGAGCAGTTCTTC. It specifies CASSLQGAGNEQFF. Full variable domain (outside the CDR3, taken from reference TRBV5-4 and TRBJ2-1): ETGVTQSPTHLIKTRGQQVTLRCSSQSGHNTVSWYQQALGQGPQFIFQYYREEENGRGNFPPRFSGLQFPNYSSELNVNALELDDSALYLCASSLQGAGNEQFFGPGTRLTVL.

The V and J genes are TRBV11-3 and TRBJ1-5; a possible D gene is TRBD1 (5 bases). V lost 5 bases, J lost 4 bases, and 9 bases lay in between. CDR3 length equals 13 residues. Looked up from germline, CDR1 is SGHNT and CDR2 is YENEEA. DNA of the CDR3: TGTGCCAGCAGCAGGGGCCCAAATCAGCCCCAGCATTTT. Residues: CASSRGPNQPQHF. The whole variable domain, filled in from reference TRBV11-3 and TRBJ1-5, reads EAGVVQSPRYKIIEKKQPVAFWCNPISGHNTLYWYLQNLGQGPELLIRYENEEAVDDSQLPKDRFSAERLKGVDSTLKIQPAELGDSAVYLCASSRGPNQPQHFGDGTRLSIL.

The CDR3 bases are TGTGCCAGCAGAGCCCCGGGGGGCGTTGAAAAACTGTTTTTT. Translated: CASRAPGGVEKLFF. This chain connects TRBV6-5 to TRBJ1-4; a weak D match, TRBD1 (6 bases). Per the germline V gene, CDR1 is MNHEY and CDR2 is SVGAGI. CDR3 size: 14 residues. Deletions cut 6 bases from V and 7 bases from J, with 15 bases between.

CDR3 residues: CASSPRQQSTEAFF. CDR3 bases: TGTGCCAGCAGCCCGAGACAGCAAAGTACTGAAGCTTTCTTT. The chain joins TRBV27 to TRBJ1-1, with D perhaps TRBD1 (5 bases). Trimming shortened V by 6 bases and J by 5 bases, and 16 bases separated the two germline ends. The CDR3 spans 14 residues. Germline V gene lookup returns CDR1 MNHEY and CDR2 SMNVEV (reference sequence).

In its sample, this clone was seen once. The chain uses TRBV3-1 (or the pseudogene TRBV3-2) and TRBJ2-2; TRBD2 matches at 8 bases. J lost 5 bases, V lost 4 bases, and 6 bases had no gene match. The CDR3 extends over 15 amino acids. Germline CDR1 reads LGHDT; CDR2 reads YNNKEL (reference sequence). The CDR3 bases are TGTGCCAGCAGCCCCGGACTAGCTAGGACCGGGGAGCTGTTTTTT. This encodes CASSPGLARTGELFF.

The chain uses TRBV5-6 and TRBJ2-7; D perhaps matches TRBD1 (7 bases). Trimming cost V 3 bases and J 3 bases, with 13 bases left between them. The CDR3 is 14 amino acids. Per germline, CDR1 SGHDT and CDR2 YYEEEE. CDR3 coding DNA: TGTGCCAGCAGCTCCTACAGGGGACTCTACGAGCAGTACTTC. Encoded protein: CASSSYRGLYEQYF.

The chain uses TRBV5-1 and TRBJ2-2; 9 positions match TRBD1. Germline CDR1 is SGHRS and CDR2 is YFSETQ. This CDR3 spans 16 amino acids. Trimming took 0 bases from V and 4 from J; bases not matched to a gene: 4. The CDR3 DNA sequence: TGCGCCAGCAGCTTGGCAACGACAGGGGGCACCGGGGAGCTGTTTTTT. This translates into CASSLATTGGTGELFF.

The CDR3 spells CASSTATGGKNEQFF. CDR3 sequence (DNA): TGTGCCAGCAGCACTGCGACAGGGGGCAAGAATGAGCAGTTCTTC. J is TRBJ2-1 and V is TRBV7-8, with TRBD1 identical over 10 bases. The CDR3 is 15 amino acids. V shed 5 bases and J 7 bases; nucleotides not matched to a gene: 8. Germline V gene lookup returns CDR1 SGHVS and CDR2 FQNEAQ. Complete variable domain (other parts from reference TRBV7-8 and TRBJ2-1): GAGVSQSPRYKVAKRGQDVALRCDPISGHVSLFWYQQALGQGPEFLTYFQNEAQLDKSGLPSDRFFAERPEGSVSTLKIQRTQQEDSAVYLCASSTATGGKNEQFFGPGTRLTVL.

The chain couples TRBV5-1 to TRBJ1-1, with D perhaps matching TRBD1 (5 bases). Per the germline V gene, CDR1 is SGHRS and CDR2 is YFSETQ. This CDR3 has 15 residues. The germline V and J ends were trimmed by 5 bases and 5 bases, with 19 bases remaining between them. The CDR3 reads CASSADRPSSTEAFF. CDR3 coding DNA: TGCGCCAGCAGTGCTGACAGACCTTCCTCGACTGAAGCTTTCTTT.

J is TRBJ2-2 and V is TRBV2; tentatively, D is TRBD1 (5 bases). The length of the CDR3 is 14 residues. V was trimmed by 2 bases and J by 7 bases, leaving 11 bases between them. The germline V gene has CDR1 SNHLY and CDR2 FYNNEI. CDR3 bases: TGTGCCAGCAGTGAAATCCAGGGTTTCGGGGAGCTGTTTTTT. It translates to CASSEIQGFGELFF.

J is TRBJ1-6 and V is TRBV11-3; 7 bases map to TRBD1. CDR1 and CDR2 (germline): SGHNT, YENEEA. The length of the CDR3 is 14 residues. Losses at the gene ends were 3 bases for V and 10 bases for J; bases not matched to a gene: 6. The CDR3 here is CASSFETGASPLHF. The CDR3 DNA reads TGTGCCAGCAGCTTCGAAACAGGGGCCTCACCCCTCCACTTT.